This T cell receptor beta chain was profiled in a study of CD8+ T cells in alopecia areata. Points from the study as a whole: Affected scalp, especially in alopecia totalis/universalis, had a higher clonality than normal scalp did.

Sorting of the five patients' CD4+ cells gave CD25+CD127- cells as the output. Lesional scalp punch biopsies and peripheral blood came from alopecia areata patients. Both CD4+ and CD8+ T cells were separated by sorting PBMCs. The table lists this clone with a count of one. Antigen unknown. Germline V gives CDR1 MNHEY, CDR2 SVGAGI. V lost 0 bases and J lost 0; bases outside the gene matches: 2. The CDR3 is 15 amino acids. RNA was extracted and reverse transcribed into cDNA as the sequencing template. Repertoires were generated with immunoSEQ multiplex PCR, while TCRdb's copy carries only in-frame clones and drops some. The profile shows about 8,000 clones, approximately 70% of them singletons.

Source material: CD4+ Tregs sorted from blood. The chain has TRBV6-5 and TRBJ2-7; 7 bases fit TRBD2. The sequence was collected from a human donor with alopecia areata. CDR3 residues: CASSYSGGGSYEQYF. The CDR3 DNA reads as TGTGCCAGCAGTTACTCGGGCGGGGGCTCCTACGAGCAGTACTTC.